This entry lists 26 T cell receptor beta chains sequenced from one sample in a study of blood T cell repertoires in COVID-19. TCRdb keeps only in-frame clones here, not all; method: immunoSEQ multiplex PCR. The sample comprises about 210,000 clones, 80% of which are singletons, and more than 7% rests with the top ten. Sequenced: peripheral blood. Receptors were obtained from a woman aged 70-85 years with acute or convalescent COVID-19.

This clone was seen only a few times. Written as DNA, the CDR3 is TGTGCCAGCAGCAAAGATCACAGGCCTACTAACTATGGCTACACCTTC. Translation gives CASSKDHRPTNYGYTF. The chain uses TRBV21-1 and TRBJ1-2; the DNA was not used to check the table's D call, TRBD1. TRBV21-1 constitutes a pseudogene. CDR3 length: 16 amino acids.

This clone was observed a single time. V and J are TRBV4-3 and TRBJ2-7, with TRBD2 matching over 7 bases. CDR1 and CDR2 from the germline V gene are LGHNA and YSLEER. V lost 3 bases, J lost 6 bases, and 2 bases stayed unmatched. The CDR3 extends over 12 amino acids. The CDR3 DNA reads as TGCGCCAGCAGCCAGCCGGGAGGCGAGCAGTACTTC. It encodes CASSQPGGEQYF.

A single count supports this clone. V is TRBV7-8 and J is TRBJ1-4; 7 positions match TRBD1. J lost 8 bases, V lost 5 bases, and 8 bases had no gene match. The germline gives CDR1 SGHVS, CDR2 FQNEAQ. The CDR3 is 14 amino acids. This chain's CDR3 is CASSRQGRQEKLFF. Written as DNA, the CDR3 is TGTGCCAGCAGCCGACAGGGTCGACAGGAAAAACTGTTTTTT.

The V call is TRBV20-1, the J call TRBJ1-2, with 9 positions matching TRBD1. CDR3 length: 11 amino acids. The V and J ends lost 6 bases and 9 bases, in that order; junction bases with no gene match: 5. Looked up from germline, CDR1 is DFQATT and CDR2 is SNEGSKA (reference sequence). The CDR3 spells CSAQDRGSYTF. The CDR3 nucleotides are TGCAGTGCCCAGGACAGGGGAAGCTACACCTTC.

The chain recombines TRBV5-1 with TRBJ2-5; TRBD1 matches 8 bases. V was clipped by 4 bases and J by 3 bases; unmatched bases: 5. Germline CDR1 and CDR2: SGHRS and YFSETQ. The CDR3 is 14 amino acids. CDR3 DNA sequence: TGCGCCAGCAGCCAATGGACAGGGAAAGAGACCCAGTACTTC. Translating gives CASSQWTGKETQYF.

Concerning this clone itself: The sample contains more than one DNA sequence encoding this CDR3. This chain links TRBV2 with TRBJ2-2; tentative D call: TRBD2 (6 bases). The CDR3 is 14 residues long. V lost 2 bases and J lost 5, with 9 bases in between. Germline-derived CDR1 and CDR2 are SNHLY and FYNNEI. The CDR3, as DNA: TGTGCCAGCAGTGAACGGAGGGATACCGGGGAGCTGTTTTTT. As protein: CASSERRDTGELFF.

This clone was picked up a small number of times. CDR3 sequence (DNA): TGCGCCAGCAGCCCGACAGGGTTTAGGGAGACCCAGTACTTC. Translated, it gives CASSPTGFRETQYF. The V and J genes are TRBV5-1 and TRBJ2-5; 7 nucleotides match TRBD1. The CDR3 is made up of 14 amino acids. Germline trimming cut 4 bases from V and 5 bases from J; bases unmatched to any gene: 8. Looked up from germline, CDR1 is SGHRS and CDR2 is YFSETQ.

The chain uses TRBV5-5 and TRBJ1-6; D is unclear. This CDR3 has 16 residues. V was cut by 6 bases and J by 0 bases, with 13 bases left in between. Germline CDR1 SGHKS, CDR2 YYEKEE (reference sequence). Here the CDR3 DNA reads TGTGCCAGCACCAGAATGGGGAGCTCCTATAATTCACCCCTCCACTTT. It is translated as CASTRMGSSYNSPLHF.

This clone came up a few times. This rearrangement joins TRBV7-2 to TRBJ2-3; 8 nucleotides agree with TRBD2. The V segment lost 5 bases and the J segment 2 bases; nucleotides outside the gene matches: 9. This CDR3 comprises 16 residues. The germline gives CDR1 SGHTA, CDR2 FQGNSA. The CDR3 reads CASSPSQRGLTDTQYF. CDR3 coding DNA: TGTGCCAGCAGCCCGTCTCAGCGGGGGCTCACAGATACGCAGTATTTT.

This chain uses TRBV19 with TRBJ2-5; 7 bases fit TRBD1. V shed 5 bases and J 5 bases; nucleotides not matched to a gene: 14. The germline V gene has CDR1 LNHDA and CDR2 SQIVND (reference sequence). The CDR3 is made up of 16 amino acids. The CDR3, as DNA: TGTGCCAGTAGTCGCCTTTCGGAACCACAGGGGGAGACCCAGTACTTC. It translates to CASSRLSEPQGETQYF. Looking up the rest from reference TRBV19 and TRBJ2-5 gives the full variable domain: DGGITQSPKYLFRKEGQNVTLSCEQNLNHDAMYWYRQDPGQGLRLIYYSQIVNDFQKGDIAEGYSVSREKKESFPLTVTSAQKNPTAFYLCASSRLSEPQGETQYFGPGTRLLVL.

This chain joins TRBV30 and TRBJ2-2, with D perhaps TRBD1 (5 bases). CDR3 length: 14 amino acids. V was trimmed by 4 bases and J by 2 bases, leaving 11 bases between them. Germline V gene sequence: CDR1 GTSNPN, CDR2 SVGIG (reference sequence). The CDR3 sequence is CAWTRTINTGELFF. CDR3 bases: TGTGCCTGGACGAGGACAATTAACACCGGGGAGCTGTTTTTT.

The V gene is TRBV2, the J gene TRBJ2-5, with TRBD2 identical over 10 bases. Germline CDR1 and CDR2: SNHLY and FYNNEI. Trimming cost V 8 bases and J 3 bases; bases outside gene matches: 9. This CDR3 is 15 amino acids long. DNA of the CDR3: TGTGCCAGCTCCCCCCCCGGGACTAGCGAAGAGACCCAGTACTTC. It specifies CASSPPGTSEETQYF.

J is TRBJ1-1 and V is TRBV27; 9 bases agree with TRBD1. The CDR3 contains 14 residues. Germline V gene data show CDR1 as MNHEY and CDR2 as SMNVEV (reference sequence). Trimming removed 8 bases from V and 8 bases from J; junction bases left unmatched: 12. CDR3 nucleotide sequence: TGTGCCAGCTGGGGACAGGGCCGATCGTCCGAAGCTTTCTTT. Its protein product is CASWGQGRSSEAFF.

The CDR3 DNA reads as TGTGCCAGCAGCTTGGAGGACAGGGTTGATTCGGGGGAGACCCAGTACTTC. Translated: CASSLEDRVDSGETQYF. The genes are TRBV5-6 and TRBJ2-5, with TRBD1 identical over 8 bases. Germline lookup yields CDR1 SGHDT and CDR2 YYEEEE. V gave up 0 bases and J gave up 5 bases; unmatched junction bases: 12. The CDR3 is made up of 17 amino acids.

V gene TRBV3-1 (or the pseudogene TRBV3-2) combines with J gene TRBJ1-1; D unresolved. The CDR3 spans 15 residues. V lost 0 bases to trimming and J lost 1 base, with 9 bases between them. Looked up from germline, CDR1 is LGHDT and CDR2 is YNNKEL (reference sequence). In DNA, the CDR3 is TGTGCCAGCAGCCAAGACGGAACGGGGAACACTGAAGCTTTCTTT. It translates to CASSQDGTGNTEAFF.

The genes are TRBV6-2 or TRBV6-3 and TRBJ2-7; 8 bases align to TRBD1. Unmatched junction bases numbered 14, after V lost 0 bases and J lost 4 bases. CDR1 and CDR2 (germline): MNHEY, SVGEGT. The CDR3 extends over 18 amino acids. In DNA, the CDR3 is TGTGCCAGCAGTTACTCGCTACTTAGAGACAGGGGAACTTACGAGCAGTACTTC. It codes for CASSYSLLRDRGTYEQYF.

This clone was recorded once. The chain recombines TRBV11-2 with TRBJ2-1; 10 bases are shared with TRBD2. The CDR3 has 17 amino acids. Germline CDR1 SGHAT, CDR2 FQNNGV. Unmatched junction bases numbered 13, after V lost 5 bases and J lost 6 bases. Here the CDR3 DNA reads TGTGCCAGCAGCCCAATTGCCGGACTAGCGGCCTCCAATGAGCAGTTCTTC. Protein sequence: CASSPIAGLAASNEQFF.

This clone was counted a few times. The V gene is TRBV7-2, the J gene TRBJ2-5; 10 bases map to TRBD2. The length of the CDR3 is 15 residues. Germline loops: CDR1 SGHTA, CDR2 FQGNSA. V lost 3 bases to trimming and J lost 3 bases; unmatched junction nucleotides: 4. The CDR3 sequence is CASSLSSGGEETQYF. CDR3 in DNA: TGTGCCAGCAGCTTGTCTAGCGGGGGAGAAGAGACCCAGTACTTC. The full variable domain, rest sourced from reference TRBV7-2 and TRBJ2-5, is GAGVSQSPSNKVTEKGKDVELRCDPISGHTALYWYRQSLGQGLEFLIYFQGNSAPDKSGLPSDRFSAERTGGSVSTLTIQRTQQEDSAVYLCASSLSSGGEETQYFGPGTRLLVL.

This clone has ten or more counts. The genes are TRBV19 and TRBJ2-7; D unclear. This CDR3 comprises 14 residues. Per the germline V gene, CDR1 is LNHDA and CDR2 is SQIVND (reference sequence). V dropped 7 bases and J dropped 3 bases, with 16 bases sitting between them. CDR3 DNA: TGTGCCAGTATTCCTCCCCCGGCGGTCTACGAGCAGTACGTC. Translation gives CASIPPPAVYEQYV.

The rearrangement joins TRBV6-6 to TRBJ1-5; possibly TRBD1 for D (6 bases). Trimming shortened V by 0 bases and J by 4 bases, and 13 bases separated the two germline ends. The CDR3 is 16 residues long. Germline values: CDR1 MNHNY, CDR2 SVGAGI (reference sequence). The CDR3 sequence: CASSYSLDSLNQPQHF. CDR3 coding DNA: TGTGCCAGCAGTTACTCGTTGGACAGTTTAAATCAGCCCCAGCATTTT.

The chain has TRBV30 and TRBJ1-4; 7 positions match TRBD1. CDR3 size: 15 residues. Germline V gives CDR1 GTSNPN, CDR2 SVGIG (reference sequence). V lost 2 bases to trimming and J lost 5 bases; unmatched junction nucleotides: 8. CDR3 DNA: TGTGCCTGGAGTTACCCGGGACAGCGGAATGAAAAACTGTTTTTT. The encoded protein is CAWSYPGQRNEKLFF.

The V call is TRBV7-8, the J call TRBJ2-1; unclear D gene. This CDR3 region has 11 residues. Germline CDR1 is SGHVS and CDR2 is FQNEAQ. Trimming stripped 3 bases from V and 6 bases from J, with 3 bases between. CDR3 sequence reads: CASSFGNEQFF. The CDR3 DNA follows: TGTGCCAGCAGCTTCGGCAATGAGCAGTTCTTC.

This clone was seen at least ten times. CDR3 in amino acids: CATTPDSGTDTQYF. The CDR3 nucleotides are TGTGCCACCACCCCCGACTCGGGCACAGATACGCAGTATTTT. V is TRBV24-1 and J is TRBJ2-3; D unresolved. Trimming took 8 bases from V and 1 from J, leaving 12 bases between them. Germline V gene sequence: CDR1 KGHDR, CDR2 SFDVKD. CDR3 length: 14 amino acids.

The J gene is TRBJ2-3, the V gene TRBV18, with 7 bases identical to TRBD1. Per germline, CDR1 KGHSH and CDR2 LQKENI. CDR3 length: 17 residues. V lost 2 bases, J lost 1 base, and 9 bases stayed unmatched. The CDR3 loop reads CASSPSTNRGGTDTQYF. The CDR3 DNA follows: TGTGCCAGCTCACCATCCACAAACAGGGGTGGCACAGATACGCAGTATTTT.

The chain carries TRBV9 and TRBJ2-2; perhaps TRBD2 as D (6 bases). Between the trimmed V and J ends, which lost 3 bases and 3 bases, there was a span of 18 bases. Germline CDR1 is SGDLS and CDR2 is YYNGEE. This CDR3 is 17 amino acids long. The chain's CDR3 is CASSGRRASAYTGELFF. In DNA form, the CDR3 reads TGTGCCAGCAGCGGACGCAGGGCTAGCGCTTACACCGGGGAGCTGTTTTTT.

The genes are TRBV29-1 and TRBJ2-1; 8 bases align to TRBD2. The J segment lost 8 bases and the V segment lost 5 bases, leaving 5 bases of the junction unmatched. The CDR3 runs 12 residues. Germline values: CDR1 SQVTM, CDR2 ANQGSEA. CDR3 in DNA: TGCAGCGTTTCAGGACTAGCCGATGAGCAGTTCTTC. This sequence encodes CSVSGLADEQFF.